These 22 T cell receptor beta chains were all obtained from the same sample, sequenced in a study of T cells in Graves' hyperthyroidism and ophthalmopathy. RNA transcripts were the template for amplifying TCR beta CDR3 regions. Researchers ran a first-round RT-PCR on the TCR CDR3 using the HTBI primer set. TCRdb reprocessed the multiplex PCR reads via MiXCR and lists one record per CDR3 protein. The table has about 600,000 distinct CDR3 sequences, more than 15% seen once; the top ten hold around 3.3%. Specimen: blood. The receptors come from a middle-aged woman with Graves' ophthalmopathy.

Only one count was recorded for this clonotype. This chain connects TRBV7-6 to TRBJ1-4; D gene unclear. Germline V CDR1 and CDR2: SGHVS, FNYEAQ. V was cut by 0 bases and J by 7 bases, with 6 bases left in between. There are 13 residues in the CDR3. In DNA form, the CDR3 reads TGTGCCAGCAGCTTAGCGAGAGGTGAAAAACTGTTTTTT. Amino acid sequence: CASSLARGEKLFF.

This clonotype was seen a few times. As DNA, the CDR3 is TGTGCCAGCTCACTGAGAAGCCAGAATGAAAAACTGTTTTTT. Translation: CASSLRSQNEKLFF. The chain is built from TRBV18 and TRBJ1-4; D not resolved. Trimming left V 4 bases short and J 5 bases short, with 11 bases between. The CDR3 contains 14 residues. Germline CDR1 reads KGHSH; CDR2 reads LQKENI.

V and J are TRBV5-8 and TRBJ2-1; possibly TRBD1 or TRBD2 for D (5 bases each). Per the germline V gene, CDR1 is SGHTS and CDR2 is YDEGEE. The CDR3 covers 15 residues. Trimming took off 4 bases at V and 5 bases at J, with 16 bases between the two ends. CDR3 residues: CASSTGTVPNNEQFF. The DNA of the CDR3 is TGTGCCAGCAGCACCGGGACGGTCCCCAACAATGAGCAGTTCTTC.

In this sample, this clonotype turned up many times. The chain links TRBV5-5 to TRBJ2-1; 10 bases are shared with TRBD1. The V gene's germline CDR1 is SGHKS and CDR2 YYEKEE (reference sequence). This CDR3 is built from 15 residues. V was clipped by 9 bases and J by 4 bases; unmatched bases: 10. The CDR3, as DNA: TGTGCCACTGGGGTCGGGACAGGGGTTTACAATGAGCAGTTCTTC. It yields the protein CATGVGTGVYNEQFF.

In its sample, this clonotype was seen many times. Here the CDR3 DNA reads TGTGCCAGCAAGTCACTAGCGGGAAGTTCAGATACGCAGTATTTT. Residues: CASKSLAGSSDTQYF. The rearrangement uses TRBV2 and TRBJ2-3; 10 bases fit TRBD2. V trimming: 7 bases; J trimming: 4 bases; junction bases outside the gene matches: 8. The germline CDR1 and CDR2 sequences are SNHLY and FYNNEI. The CDR3 is made up of 15 amino acids.

This clonotype has just a few counts. The V call is TRBV3-1, the J call TRBJ2-2, with 14 bases that match TRBD2. Unmatched junction bases numbered 1, after V lost 4 bases and J lost 6 bases. This CDR3 is 15 amino acids long. Germline CDR1 reads LGHDT; CDR2 reads YNNKEL (reference sequence). The CDR3 DNA reads TGTGCCAGCAGCCCGACTAGCGGGGGGGCCGGGGAGCTGTTTTTT. Translated: CASSPTSGGAGELFF.

Only a few counts were recorded for this clonotype. The rearrangement joins TRBV15 to TRBJ2-7; D may be TRBD1 or TRBD2 (5 bases each). CDR1 and CDR2 (germline): LNHNV, YYDKDF (reference sequence). The germline V and J ends were trimmed by 0 bases and 3 bases, with 15 bases remaining between them. The CDR3 runs 16 residues. Here the CDR3 DNA reads TGTGCCACCAGCAGAGACCGGGGCCCTAGAAACTACGAGCAGTACTTC. Translation: CATSRDRGPRNYEQYF. The variable domain in full, with the rest retrieved from reference TRBV15 and TRBJ2-7, is DAMVIQNPRYQVTQFGKPVTLSCSQTLNHNVMYWYQQKSSQAPKLLFHYYDKDFNNEADTPDNFQSRRPNTSFCFLDIRSPGLGDTAMYLCATSRDRGPRNYEQYFGPGTRLTVT.

This clonotype was detected a few times. V gene TRBV9 combines with J gene TRBJ2-2, with TRBD1 matching 7 bases. The CDR3 extends over 16 amino acids. The V gene end was trimmed by 3 bases and the J gene end by 0 bases; junction bases not matched to a gene: 5. Germline V CDR1 and CDR2: SGDLS, YYNGEE. CDR3 region: CASSATGTANTGELFF. In DNA form, the CDR3 reads TGTGCCAGCAGCGCAACCGGGACAGCGAACACCGGGGAGCTGTTTTTT.

This clonotype was observed a handful of times. The chain recombines TRBV6-1 with TRBJ2-2; 10 bases are shared with TRBD2. The CDR3 extends over 15 amino acids. The germline V gene has CDR1 MNHNS and CDR2 SASEGT. The V and J ends lost 5 bases and 7 bases, in that order; junction bases with no gene match: 7. DNA for the CDR3: TGTGCCAGCAGTTTCAGCGGGGGGGTTGGCGGGGAGCTGTTTTTT. It yields the protein CASSFSGGVGGELFF.

J is TRBJ1-5 and V is TRBV6-5; unclear D gene. The V and J ends lost 2 bases and 0 bases respectively, with 14 bases between them. The germline V gene encodes CDR1 MNHEY and CDR2 SVGAGI. This CDR3 is 17 amino acids long. This CDR3 reads CASSYRSTRVSNQPQHF. CDR3 coding DNA: TGTGCCAGCAGTTACCGTTCCACGAGAGTTAGCAATCAGCCCCAGCATTTT.

The sample holds a few counts of this clonotype. CDR3 protein: CASSPMGYYTEAFF. CDR3 in DNA: TGTGCCAGCAGCCCTATGGGTTATTACACTGAAGCTTTCTTT. The chain carries TRBV7-9 and TRBJ1-1, with D uncertain. V lost 5 bases, J lost 3 bases, and 13 bases lay in between. The CDR3 is 14 residues long. The germline gives CDR1 SEHNR, CDR2 FQNEAQ (reference sequence).

This chain joins TRBV4-2 and TRBJ1-2, with TRBD1 as a possible D gene (5 bases). CDR1 is LGHNA, CDR2 YNFKEQ, per germline. This CDR3 contains 13 residues. The V and J ends lost 1 base and 8 bases respectively, with 11 bases between them. CDR3 coding DNA: TGTGCCAGCAGCCAAGCAGACAGCACGGGCTACACCTTC. Protein product: CASSQADSTGYTF.

This clonotype was detected a few times. The V gene is TRBV10-3, the J gene TRBJ1-5; D remains ambiguous. Trimming pared 3 bases from V and 6 bases from J, leaving 15 bases between. The germline CDR1 and CDR2 sequences are ENHRY and SYGVKD. This CDR3 is 15 amino acids long. The CDR3 here is CAISDRQRVGQPQHF. DNA for the CDR3: TGTGCCATCAGTGACAGGCAGCGAGTTGGTCAGCCCCAGCATTTT.

This clonotype appeared many times. Here the CDR3 reads CAIGRQGNTEAFF. The CDR3 bases are TGTGCCATTGGAAGACAGGGGAACACTGAAGCTTTCTTT. The rearrangement joins TRBV10-3 to TRBJ1-1; 7 bases line up with TRBD1. The CDR3 extends over 13 amino acids. Germline-derived CDR1 and CDR2 are ENHRY and SYGVKD. V lost 9 bases to trimming and J lost 1 base; unmatched junction nucleotides: 5.

This clonotype was observed many times. The genes are TRBV6-5 and TRBJ2-5; 9 bases align to TRBD2. V lost 4 bases, J lost 2 bases, and 5 bases stayed unmatched. In germline, CDR1 is MNHEY, CDR2 SVGAGI. This CDR3 region has 15 residues. Written as DNA, the CDR3 is TGTGCCAGCAGTTTGGCTAGCGGGGCTCAAGAGACCCAGTACTTC. Its protein is CASSLASGAQETQYF.

There are many counts of this clonotype. This chain uses TRBV5-1 with TRBJ2-5; 9 bases map to TRBD1. V lost 4 bases and J lost 5; bases outside the gene matches: 6. CDR1 and CDR2 from the germline V gene are SGHRS and YFSETQ. The CDR3 is 14 amino acids. CDR3 in amino acids: CASSTGQGVETQYF. CDR3 nucleotide sequence: TGCGCCAGCAGCACGGGACAGGGTGTCGAGACCCAGTACTTC. The complete variable domain, with remaining parts taken from reference TRBV5-1 and TRBJ2-5, reads KAGVTQTPRYLIKTRGQQVTLSCSPISGHRSVSWYQQTPGQGLQFLFEYFSETQRNKGNFPGRFSGRQFSNSRSEMNVSTLELGDSALYLCASSTGQGVETQYFGPGTRLLVL.

This clonotype has just a few counts. The junction and the germline gene differ at one end; a read error may be behind it. The V gene is TRBV7-8, the J gene TRBJ2-6, with TRBD2 matching 7 bases. Germline V gene lookup returns CDR1 SGHVS and CDR2 FQNEAQ. This CDR3 is built from 16 residues. CDR3 in amino acids: CAGSSPAGRGANVLTF. In DNA, the CDR3 is TGTGCCGGCAGCTCACCAGCGGGGAGGGGGGCCAACGTCCTGACTTTC.

The chain combines TRBV7-8 with TRBJ2-2; either TRBD1 or TRBD2 may fit D (5 bases each). Germline V lookup: CDR1 SGHVS, CDR2 FQNEAQ. The ends were cut back, 3 bases at V and 4 bases at J, with 24 bases in the middle. The CDR3 is 19 residues long. The CDR3 sequence is CASSFSWGRQGSFTGELFF. The CDR3 region has the DNA TGTGCCAGCAGCTTTTCTTGGGGACGCCAGGGATCCTTCACCGGGGAGCTGTTTTTT.

The genes are TRBV6-1 and TRBJ2-7; D possibly corresponds to TRBD2 (5 bases). V was clipped by 5 bases and J by 5 bases, with 10 bases between them. The CDR3 extends over 12 amino acids. Germline V lookup: CDR1 MNHNS, CDR2 SASEGT. The DNA of the CDR3 is TGTGCCAGCAGTTACGCGCGGGACGAGCAGTACTTC. The encoded protein is CASSYARDEQYF.

This clonotype was picked up many times. The V and J genes are TRBV30 and TRBJ1-5, with D possibly TRBD1 on 5 matching bases. This CDR3 has 14 residues. V lost 0 bases, J lost 4 bases, and 10 bases lay in between. Per germline, CDR1 GTSNPN and CDR2 SVGIG (reference sequence). In DNA, the CDR3 is TGTGCCTGGAGTGTGCAACAGGATAATCAGCCCCAGCATTTT. It is translated as CAWSVQQDNQPQHF.

This clonotype came up a few times. This sequence joins TRBV27 and TRBJ2-6; no firm D call. The germline V and J ends were trimmed by 10 bases and 0 bases, with 13 bases remaining between them. This CDR3 has 15 amino acids. In germline, CDR1 is MNHEY, CDR2 SMNVEV (reference sequence). The CDR3 DNA follows: TGTGCCACCCTCGGGCTGAACTCTGGGGCCAACGTCCTGACTTTC. It codes for CATLGLNSGANVLTF.

This clonotype was observed once. Given a much more abundant clone one base away, this may be a read error. The J gene is TRBJ1-1, the V gene TRBV13; 7 positions match TRBD1. After removal of 10 bases from V and 4 bases from J, the junction contained 9 bases not matched to a gene. This CDR3 region has 13 residues. Germline V lookup: CDR1 PRHDT, CDR2 FYEKMQ (reference sequence). The CDR3, as DNA: TGTGCCACTTTGGACAGGTCAGGCACTGAAGCTTTCTTT. It encodes CATLDRSGTEAFF. Complete variable domain (other parts from reference TRBV13 and TRBJ1-1): AAGVIQSPRHLIKEKRETATLKCYPIPRHDTVYWYQQGPGQDPQFLISFYEKMQSDKGSIPDRFSAQQFSDYHSELNMSSLELGDSALYFCATLDRSGTEAFFGQGTRLTVV.